The present T cell receptor (beta chain) was sequenced within a study of graft-versus-host responses after intestinal transplantation. As for the study in general: Recipients were all induced with anti-thymocyte globulin, then given tacrolimus and steroids for roughly 3 years.

As regards this clone: The antigen is not known.

Study outcomes and limitations: Allografts of one patient group, those with graft-donor T cell macrochimerism, had high graft-versus-host to host-versus-graft clonal ratios.

V shed 0 bases and J 0 bases; nucleotides not matched to a gene: 6. CDR1 MDHEN and CDR2 SYDVKM come from the germline V gene. CDR3 size: 20 residues. The data were produced by immunoSEQ multiplex PCR, yet TCRdb's version contains in-frame clones alone and is incomplete. The sample has approximately 60,000 clones, 85% to 95% seen once. V and J are TRBV28 and TRBJ2-1; TRBD2 agrees at 15 bases. The material sequenced was unstimulated CD8+ T cells sorted from spleen or lymph node cells, taken before transplant. The sequence derives from a human donor who was the organ donor for an intestinal transplant. The CDR3 DNA is TGTGCCAGCAGTTTATGGGAGGGACTAGCGGGAGGCAGCTCCTACAATGAGCAGTTCTTC. This translates into CASSLWEGLAGGSSYNEQFF. Together with reference TRBV28 and TRBJ2-1, the CDR3 gives the full variable domain: DVKVTQSSRYLVKRTGEKVFLECVQDMDHENMFWYRQDPGLGLRLIYFSYDVKMKEKGDIPEGYSVSREKKERFSLILESASTNQTSMYLCASSLWEGLAGGSSYNEQFFGPGTRLTVL.